This T cell receptor (beta chain) was sequenced in a study of blood T cell repertoires in COVID-19 (dated by TCRdb to about 2020). Context from the whole study: Samples from collaborators originated in the United States, Italy and Spain and spanned both the acute and convalescent phases of COVID-19. Where available, HLA class I and class II types were taken from metadata supplied by the sample provider and were not determined by assay-based typing. The repertoires were released in a freely available public database intended as a resource for research on the immune response to SARS-CoV-2. Nearly every sample came with metadata listing a de-identified subject ID, COVID-19 status, age in years and sex. Subjects who had been exposed to COVID-19, were actively infected with it, or had recovered from it provided the deeply sampled blood TCRbeta repertoires that made up the dataset. The prospective study material was composed of cDNA or gDNA derived from T cells, B-cell-depleted T cells, or PBMCs. Samples came from the ongoing ImmuneRACE study (first 160 participants) plus 1,254 subjects from 6 global collaborators. General conclusions and limits of the study: How much clinical and demographic metadata was included differed by source and by participant, and the metadata was provided uncurated.

At the junction V is shortened by 4 bases and J by 3 bases, with 14 bases in between. According to the germline V gene, CDR1 reads SGHDT and CDR2 reads YYEEEE. The CDR3 measures 14 amino acids from cysteine to phenylalanine. Only CDR3 DNA remains: 42 bases, in frame from the first base. Whole blood was collected in K2EDTA tubes by collaborating institutions according to the institutions' own protocols. For TCRbeta analysis, collaborators shipped samples in one of three forms: frozen whole blood, isolated PBMCs, or DNA extracted from either of those sample types. The sample holds a few counts of this clone. No antigen is known for it. Base qualities are not recorded, but no much larger clone differs from it by a single base. The immunoSEQ Assay, a bias-controlled multiplex PCR, was used to amplify TCRbeta CDR3 regions from genomic DNA. Per the authors' processing: The number of nucleated cells in each sample was estimated from the amplification of reference gene primers within the assay. To quantify the absolute abundance of each unique TCRbeta CDR3 rearrangement, sequence reads were collapsed and filtered. For each sample, productive Simpson clonality was calculated as the square root of Simpson's diversity index across productive rearrangements. Drawn from immuneACCESS, this table holds only the in-frame rearrangements with V and J called that TCRdb kept. Clones are partly lost; checked studies trace under half to an unresolved V gene and leave the rest unexplained. That table is the source of V, J and clone size, and D and trimming were worked out from the DNA. The sample contains 190,000 or so clones, over 75% of them found a single time. The top ten hold 2.5% to 3% of the sample.

This sequence originates from a woman aged 80 or over with active or convalescent COVID-19. The sample was peripheral blood. This sequence uses TRBV5-6 and TRBJ2-7; a tentative D call is TRBD1 (6 bases match). CDR3 sequence: CASSRRQQGYEQYF. The nucleotides read TGTGCCAGCAGCCGCCGACAACAGGGCTACGAGCAGTACTTC.